The subject of this entry is one T cell receptor beta chain. The antigen remains undetermined. Trimming at V came to 11 bases and at J to 0 bases, leaving 8 bases not matched to a gene. The CDR3 is made up of 14 amino acids. Germline V gene data show CDR1 as MNHNY and CDR2 as SVGAGI (reference sequence). Profiling relied on immunoSEQ multiplex PCR, and the TCRdb table lists in-frame clones only, not all of them. This table has a few million clones, roughly 92% appearing once. The data were obtained in a study of shared clonotypes between healthy human individuals. Findings of the study overall: The diversity represented, both genetic and in exposure history, was limited by few donors.

V usage is TRBV6-6 and J usage is TRBJ2-3, with TRBD1 matching over 7 bases. The specimen sequenced was naive CD4+ T cells from PBMCs. Subset indicated: CD45RA+ positively selected. This receptor was taken from a man aged 18-30 years in good health. Some clones in this sample may be carry-over from other donors' samples. CDR3 in amino acids: CACNPGQSTDTQYF. The CDR3 DNA reads as TGTGCCTGCAACCCGGGACAGAGCACAGATACGCAGTATTTT.